This T cell receptor (beta chain) was observed in a study of glioma-infiltrating T cells after dendritic cell vaccination. About the research overall: Glioblastoma patients came from Phase I and II dendritic cell vaccination trials.

Germline V CDR1 and CDR2: SGHDT, YYEEEE. Trimming took 3 bases from V and 7 from J; bases not matched to a gene: 8. This CDR3 contains 14 residues. The assay was immunoSEQ multiplex PCR, and TCRdb's table has in-frame clones only and misses some. The table has about 65,000 clones, roughly 86% seen once; the top ten hold roughly 12%. Time point: after dendritic cell vaccination, including at tumor progression/relapse. Selection required adequate fresh-frozen tumor tissue plus more than two years' survival data. PBMC were collected before vaccination, two weeks after the third vaccination, and at progression.

The sequence derives from a human donor with glioblastoma. V gene TRBV5-6 combines with J gene TRBJ1-1, with TRBD1 matching over 8 bases. The material was blood, obtained after dendritic cell vaccination. The CDR3 nucleotides read TGTGCCAGCAGCTCAATCAGGGGGCTGAATGAAGCTTTCTTT. This sequence encodes CASSSIRGLNEAFF.